This T cell receptor beta chain stems from a study of blood T cell repertoires in COVID-19. Turning to the study itself: In each case, the material was cDNA or gDNA derived from T cells, B-cell-depleted T cells, or PBMCs.

Authors' processing steps: How many nucleated cells were present was estimated from reference gene primer amplification. Profiled with immunoSEQ multiplex PCR; TCRdb holds only in-frame clones, not every one. For V, J and clone size, that table is used; D and trimming come from the DNA. The repertoire holds 150,000 to 200,000 clones, with 85% to 90% as singletons. The V end was cut by 3 bases, the J end by 4 bases, with 18 bases between. The CDR3 totals 16 residues. CDR1 is MGHRA, CDR2 YSYEKL, per germline. The sequence came from a man aged 50 to 60 with acute or convalescent COVID-19. J is TRBJ1-2 and V is TRBV4-1; D ambiguous. The sequencing sample was made of peripheral blood. This CDR3 reads CASSQRDAGYGYGYTF. CDR3 in DNA: TGCGCCAGCAGCCAGAGGGATGCGGGGTATGGCTATGGCTACACCTTC.